These T cell receptor beta chains were read from a single sample in a study of CD4 T cells in relation to SARS-CoV-2 and coronaviruses. These receptors' antigens are unknown. The table came from immunoSEQ multiplex PCR; TCRdb's copy has only in-frame clones and leaves some out. Of 43,000 or so clones listed, roughly four fifths are singletons. The sequenced sample was naive CD4+ T cells from PBMCs, cultured in vitro. The receptors stem from an adult with COVID-19. Each CDR3 is given with its conserved first and last residue. A D gene is named only where the DNA matches it firmly. For some rows the clone size is stated as once, few or many, or as a class when expanded; others skip it.

v_call,clone_size,d_call,j_call,cdr3_length,cdr3_nt,cdr3_aa
TRBV29-1,-,-,TRBJ2-2,13,TGCAGCGTTGACGGGCAGAACACCGGGGAGCTGTTTTTT,CSVDGQNTGELFF
TRBV5-6,-,-,TRBJ2-5,16,TGTGCCAGCAGGGATCGAGGACATACGTACCAAGAGACCCAGTACTTC,CASRDRGHTYQETQYF
TRBV13,-,-,TRBJ1-5,14,TGTGCCAGCAGCCGGGGACGCGGCAATCAGCCCCAGCATTTT,CASSRGRGNQPQHF
TRBV18,-,-,TRBJ2-5,13,TGTGCCAGCTCACCACAATTTCGGGAGACCCAGTACTTC,CASSPQFRETQYF
TRBV28,-,-,TRBJ2-7,15,TGTGCCAGCAGTTCCGGACAGAAGTTGAGCTACGAGCAGTACTTC,CASSSGQKLSYEQYF
TRBV9,-,-,TRBJ2-7,14,TGTGCCAGCACCCCCGGTGGGGACTCCTACGAGCAGTACTTC,CASTPGGDSYEQYF
TRBV19,-,TRBD1,TRBJ1-5,14,TGTGCCAGTACCAGGACAGGGTCACGCCAGCCCCAGCATTTT,CASTRTGSRQPQHF
TRBV29-1,-,-,TRBJ1-5,11,TGCAGCGTTGGTACAGAACAGCCCCAGCATTTT,CSVGTEQPQHF
TRBV28,once,-,TRBJ1-3,14,TGTGCCAGCAGTTTAAGGACCTCTGGAAACACCATATATTTT,CASSLRTSGNTIYF
TRBV11-2,-,-,TRBJ2-2,13,TGTGCCAGCAGCCCCGACAGAACCGGGGAGCTGTTTTTT,CASSPDRTGELFF
TRBV29-1,-,-,TRBJ1-6,11,TGCAGCGTTGAAGATGGAAACAGGATCCACTTT,CSVEDGNRIHF
TRBV7-8,-,TRBD2,TRBJ2-1,15,TGTGCCAGCAGCTTAGGGACTAGCGCCCGGGCAGGGCAGTTCTTC,CASSLGTSARAGQFF
TRBV7-3,few,-,TRBJ1-2,13,TGTGCCAGCAGCCCTGACAGGAACTATGGCTACACCTTC,CASSPDRNYGYTF
TRBV19,few,-,TRBJ1-5,15,TGTGCCAGTAGGAGTGCGGTTCGGGGGTTTAAGCCCCAGCATTTT,CASRSAVRGFKPQHF
TRBV7-2,-,TRBD1,TRBJ2-3,16,TGTGCCAGCAGCCTCCGCAAGGGGGCTGTGGCAGATACGCAGTATTTT,CASSLRKGAVADTQYF
TRBV20-1,-,-,TRBJ2-5,17,TGCAGTGCTAGTGCCCCAGGAGCGGACTCCCGCCGGTTGACCCAGTACTTC,CSASAPGADSRRLTQYF
TRBV28,few,-,TRBJ2-3,11,TGTGCCAGTAGCGACACAGATACGCAGTATTTT,CASSDTDTQYF
TRBV12-3/TRBV12-4,-,-,TRBJ2-7,13,TGTGCCAGCAGTTTCGACAAGTACTACGAGCAGTACTTC,CASSFDKYYEQYF
TRBV5-1,-,TRBD1,TRBJ2-1,16,TGCGCCAGCAGCCCCGACCCGGGACAGCCCAACAATGAGCAGTTCTTC,CASSPDPGQPNNEQFF
TRBV25-1,-,-,TRBJ1-3,15,TGTGCCAGCACCGACATCCCAGAGGATGGAAACACCATATATTTT,CASTDIPEDGNTIYF
TRBV5-5,-,TRBD1,TRBJ2-1,15,TGTGCCAGTGTGGGACAGGTTCGGGCCTACAATGAGCAGTTCTTC,CASVGQVRAYNEQFF